The present T cell receptor beta chain was sequenced within a study of T cell repertoires in cytomegalovirus infection (dated by TCRdb to the late 2010s). General notes on the study: The peptide stimulations were aimed at well-studied HLA-B-restricted epitopes as well as recently identified HLA-C-restricted CMV epitopes, whose presentation resists viral immunomodulation. Donor HLA type was relevant to the analysis, because carriage of CMV infection together with the matching HLA type was indicated by public TCR beta signatures.

Sequencing relied on an Illumina HiSeq 1500. TCRdb applied fastp at Q25 and MiXCR to the public reads, then kept only in-frame beta chains. Rows matching on CDR3 protein sequence are summarized as one entry with the most common DNA and genes. The sample table holds about half a million distinct CDR3 sequences, of which about 33% were seen once. Clones ranked in the top ten supply roughly a sixth of the sample. Regarding this clonotype: Its antigen is unknown. The record has no base qualities; no much larger clone is one base away.

Interpreted using the paper, the treatment or condition label stands for: in vitro stimulation with specific CMV peptide epitopes to enrich CMV-specific T cells. Cut back by 5 bases and 8 bases, the V and J ends lie 15 bases apart. From the cysteine through the phenylalanine, the CDR3 covers 13 amino acids. Solely the CDR3 DNA is kept, with 39 bases framed from the first base. Reading the germline V gene gives CDR1 SGHTA and CDR2 FQGNSA. The investigation overall reported the following: Carriers of CMV infection plus the relevant HLA type were discriminated by the cumulative frequency of public TCR beta family members in the study cohort and in an independent 352-donor cohort. The ex vivo response was dominated by HLA-C-restricted CMV-specific TCR beta clonotypes, which also provided the single most frequent clonotype in two of eight donors.

This material consisted of cultured PBMCs, taken from culture after CMV antigen stimulation. The source is a human donor in good health (CMV status not recorded). Some clones in this sample may be carry-over from other donors' samples. The sequence links TRBV7-2 to TRBJ1-1; a tentative D match to TRBD1 spans 6 bases. The CDR3 is CASSLVGAREAFF. The DNA is TGTGCCAGCAGCCTAGTGGGGGCGAGGGAAGCTTTCTTT.